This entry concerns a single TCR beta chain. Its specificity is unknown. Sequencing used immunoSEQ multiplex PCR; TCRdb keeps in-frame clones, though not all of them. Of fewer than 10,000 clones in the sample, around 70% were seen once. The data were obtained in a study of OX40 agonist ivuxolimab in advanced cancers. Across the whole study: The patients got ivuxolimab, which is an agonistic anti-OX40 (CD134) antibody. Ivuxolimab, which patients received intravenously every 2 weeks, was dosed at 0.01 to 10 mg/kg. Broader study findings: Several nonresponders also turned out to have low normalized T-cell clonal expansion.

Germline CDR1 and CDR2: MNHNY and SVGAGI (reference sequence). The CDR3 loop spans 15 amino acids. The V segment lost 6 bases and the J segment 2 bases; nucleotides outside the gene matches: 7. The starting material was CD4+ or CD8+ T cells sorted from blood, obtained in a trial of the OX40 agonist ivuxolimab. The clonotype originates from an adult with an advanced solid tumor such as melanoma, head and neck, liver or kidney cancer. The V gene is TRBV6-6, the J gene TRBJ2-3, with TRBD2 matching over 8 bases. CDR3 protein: CASSARGGDTDTQYF. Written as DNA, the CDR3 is TGTGCCAGCAGCGCCCGGGGGGGGGACACAGATACGCAGTATTTT.